A selection of T cell receptor beta chains follows, all from one sample in a study of cytomegalovirus exposure and HLA in healthy donors. The assay was immunoSEQ multiplex PCR, and TCRdb's table has in-frame clones only and misses some. Of over 150,000 clones listed, about two thirds are singletons. The sample was PBMCs. These receptors all come from a woman younger than 45 in good health and CMV-seronegative. The CDR3 runs from the conserved cysteine through the conserved F or W. Each record gives: J gene, V gene, D gene, clone size, CDR3 protein, CDR3 DNA. The D gene is left open where the match is weak. Expanded clones are given a class, and other clones once, few, many or no size at all.

j_call: TRBJ1-1
v_call: TRBV5-1
d_call: TRBD1
clone_size: few
cdr3_aa: CASSSGTGGTEAFF
cdr3_nt: TGCGCCAGCAGCTCTGGGACAGGGGGCACTGAAGCTTTCTTT

j_call: TRBJ2-2
v_call: TRBV9
d_call: TRBD1
clone_size: NA
cdr3_aa: CASRTGTGATGELFF
cdr3_nt: TGTGCCAGCAGGACCGGGACAGGGGCCACCGGGGAGCTGTTTTTT

j_call: TRBJ2-1
v_call: TRBV28
d_call: TRBD2
clone_size: NA
cdr3_aa: CASSLPSGRADEQFF
cdr3_nt: TGTGCCAGCAGCCTCCCTAGCGGGAGGGCCGATGAGCAGTTCTTC

j_call: TRBJ1-1
v_call: TRBV5-5
d_call: NA
clone_size: NA
cdr3_aa: CASSLGQGSTEAFF
cdr3_nt: TGTGCCAGCAGCTTGGGGCAGGGCAGCACTGAAGCTTTCTTT

j_call: TRBJ1-2
v_call: TRBV27
d_call: TRBD1
clone_size: NA
cdr3_aa: CASSLLQPQGGGYTF
cdr3_nt: TGTGCCAGCAGTTTACTACAGCCACAGGGGGGCGGCTACACCTTC

j_call: TRBJ1-1
v_call: TRBV14
d_call: NA
clone_size: NA
cdr3_aa: CASSQREGGYTEAFF
cdr3_nt: TGTGCCAGCAGCCAAAGGGAGGGAGGGTACACTGAAGCTTTCTTT

j_call: TRBJ2-7
v_call: TRBV4-3
d_call: TRBD2
clone_size: NA
cdr3_aa: CASSQDGGRDYEQYF
cdr3_nt: TGCGCCAGCAGCCAAGACGGCGGGAGGGACTACGAGCAGTACTTC

j_call: TRBJ2-1
v_call: TRBV2
d_call: NA
clone_size: few
cdr3_aa: CASSLYSSYNEQFF
cdr3_nt: TGTGCCAGCTCTCTTTACAGCTCCTACAATGAGCAGTTCTTC

j_call: TRBJ2-2
v_call: TRBV2
d_call: TRBD2
clone_size: NA
cdr3_aa: CASSGLSGTSIGELFF
cdr3_nt: TGTGCCAGCAGCGGTCTTTCCGGGACTAGCATCGGGGAGCTGTTTTTT

j_call: TRBJ2-2
v_call: TRBV19
d_call: NA
clone_size: NA
cdr3_aa: CASSIEKGGATTGELFF
cdr3_nt: TGTGCCAGTAGTATAGAGAAGGGGGGGGCGACCACCGGGGAGCTGTTTTTT